This T cell receptor (beta chain) derives from a study of cytomegalovirus exposure and HLA in healthy donors. Study in general: Around 78 million unique TCR sequences came from HLA-typed donors in an early release. The study, taken as a whole, reports: Analysis was carried out at a later point, and it linked a missense DCLRE1C variant to TCR beta V- and J-gene trimming.

With respect to this clone: Antigen: not known.

The PCR made use of 60 Vbeta and 13 Jbeta primers. Using immunoSEQ multiplex PCR, the repertoire was profiled, and TCRdb retains in-frame clones only, with some absent. The sample lists under 150,000 clones; about 73% were seen once. All the people who gave samples were healthy bone marrow donors. There was no recording of CMV serostatus for this donor. Germline CDR1 and CDR2: SGDLS and YYNGEE. Trimming took 5 bases from V and 6 from J; bases not matched to a gene: 6. The CDR3 sequence is 13 residues long. The V gene is TRBV9, the J gene TRBJ2-3; 7 nucleotides match TRBD2. The specimen sequenced was PBMCs. The receptor comes from a human donor in good health. This CDR3 reads CASSAGLMDTQYF. CDR3 DNA: TGTGCCAGCAGTGCGGGACTAATGGATACGCAGTATTTT. The entire variable domain, with the rest obtained from reference TRBV9 and TRBJ2-3, is as follows: DSGVTQTPKHLITATGQRVTLRCSPRSGDLSVYWYQQSLDQGLQFLIQYYNGEERAKGNILERFSAQQFPDLHSELNLSSLELGDSALYFCASSAGLMDTQYFGPGTRLTVL.